The next 4 T cell receptor beta chains were all read from a single sample in a study of control samples from healthy donors and cancer patients. Profiled with immunoSEQ multiplex PCR; TCRdb holds only in-frame clones, not every one. This table has over 100,000 clones, roughly nine tenths appearing once. The sample was blood. These TCRs come from a human donor in good health. The donor label of this sample is uncertain.

The CDR3 is CASSLVPSGGALTGELFF. The CDR3 bases are TGCGCCAGCAGCTTGGTTCCTAGCGGGGGGGCCCTAACCGGGGAGCTGTTTTTT. This rearrangement joins TRBV5-1 to TRBJ2-2; TRBD2 agrees at 12 bases. Germline V gives CDR1 SGHRS, CDR2 YFSETQ. The CDR3 contains 18 residues. The V gene end was trimmed by 0 bases and the J gene end by 5 bases; junction bases not matched to a gene: 8.

V and J are TRBV7-8 and TRBJ1-2; TRBD1 matches 7 bases. Looked up from germline, CDR1 is SGHVS and CDR2 is FQNEAQ. This CDR3 spans 16 amino acids. After removal of 3 bases from V and 0 bases from J, the junction contained 7 bases not matched to a gene. Here the CDR3 DNA reads TGTGCCAGCAGCTTTGGGCGGGACAGTTCTAACTATGGCTACACCTTC. Translation: CASSFGRDSSNYGYTF.

The gene calls are TRBV9 and TRBJ2-2; TRBD1 matches 9 bases. The CDR3 runs to 16 residues. V was clipped by 4 bases and J by 5 bases; unmatched bases: 9. Germline V gives CDR1 SGDLS, CDR2 YYNGEE. This CDR3 reads CASSPLRTGETGELFF. The CDR3 DNA follows: TGTGCCAGCAGCCCTCTGCGGACAGGGGAGACCGGGGAGCTGTTTTTT.

In DNA form, the CDR3 reads TGTGCCAGCTCACGGTGGGGGCGCGAGCGTCGCGCTGAAGCTTTCTTT. It specifies CASSRWGRERRAEAFF. This sequence joins TRBV18 and TRBJ1-1; D possibly corresponds to TRBD1 (6 bases). Germline CDR1 reads KGHSH; CDR2 reads LQKENI. Trimming shortened V by 4 bases and J by 6 bases, and 21 bases separated the two germline ends. The CDR3 spans 16 residues.